These T cell receptor beta chains were read from a single sample in a study of T cell responses to AZD1222 COVID-19 vaccine. This table comes from immunoSEQ multiplex PCR, and its TCRdb copy is limited to in-frame clones, with some not included. This sample has around 140,000 clones; 90% to 95% occur once, and the top ten carry approximately 0.96%. Sample: peripheral blood, taken on day 0 of MenACWY control vaccination. All receptors come from an adult in good health. Both conserved end residues are part of each CDR3. Fields, in order: V gene, CDR3 length, D gene, CDR3 protein. D genes are given only for firm matches.

V gene: TRBV5-1
CDR3 length: 13
D gene: NA
CDR3 protein: CASSGGAMDEQYF

V gene: TRBV7-3
CDR3 length: 15
D gene: TRBD1
CDR3 protein: CASSFGTGPHNEQFF

V gene: TRBV5-4
CDR3 length: 11
D gene: NA
CDR3 protein: CASSFQETQYF

V gene: TRBV28
CDR3 length: 13
D gene: NA
CDR3 protein: CASIGQGNTEAFF

V gene: TRBV5-1
CDR3 length: 15
D gene: NA
CDR3 protein: CASSWIQGTSGEQYF

V gene: TRBV11-2
CDR3 length: 18
D gene: TRBD1
CDR3 protein: CASSLAFARGQGADEQYF

V gene: TRBV28
CDR3 length: 14
D gene: NA
CDR3 protein: CASSLSGGGTEAFF

V gene: TRBV4-2
CDR3 length: 16
D gene: NA
CDR3 protein: CASSHAGLLGVHEQYF

V gene: TRBV27
CDR3 length: 14
D gene: NA
CDR3 protein: CASSLTGELYGYTF

V gene: TRBV19
CDR3 length: 14
D gene: TRBD1
CDR3 protein: CASSPGQGPLPQHF

V gene: TRBV7-8
CDR3 length: 14
D gene: NA
CDR3 protein: CASSLGTGTTPLHF

V gene: TRBV19
CDR3 length: 15
D gene: TRBD2
CDR3 protein: CASSTPGLAGSEQFF

V gene: TRBV10-2
CDR3 length: 16
D gene: NA
CDR3 protein: CASSESNFVRRTEAFF

V gene: TRBV5-4
CDR3 length: 17
D gene: TRBD2
CDR3 protein: CASSLGPSGGISYEQYF

V gene: TRBV29-1
CDR3 length: 12
D gene: NA
CDR3 protein: CSVKQMNTEAFF

V gene: TRBV30
CDR3 length: 16
D gene: NA
CDR3 protein: CACKYRDSGGRETQYF

V gene: TRBV2
CDR3 length: 14
D gene: TRBD1
CDR3 protein: CASTRGDSYEPQHF

V gene: TRBV2
CDR3 length: 13
D gene: NA
CDR3 protein: CASSVDINTEAFF

V gene: TRBV11-2
CDR3 length: 15
D gene: TRBD1
CDR3 protein: CASSSSGQSRETQYF

V gene: TRBV4-2
CDR3 length: 14
D gene: TRBD1
CDR3 protein: CASSQGQGASPLHF

V gene: TRBV19
CDR3 length: 14
D gene: TRBD1
CDR3 protein: CASSITTGESEAFF

V gene: TRBV6-2/TRBV6-3
CDR3 length: 13
D gene: NA
CDR3 protein: CASSYWSDTEAFF

V gene: TRBV7-9
CDR3 length: 18
D gene: TRBD2
CDR3 protein: CASSPPPVAGSGGHEQFF

V gene: TRBV28
CDR3 length: 14
D gene: NA
CDR3 protein: CASSFYGVQETQYF

V gene: TRBV4-1
CDR3 length: 15
D gene: TRBD1
CDR3 protein: CASSHRQGGGNIQYF

V gene: TRBV7-9
CDR3 length: 13
D gene: NA
CDR3 protein: CASSFQDSTEAFF

V gene: TRBV24-1
CDR3 length: 15
D gene: NA
CDR3 protein: CATSDFYGSGETQYF

V gene: TRBV10-3
CDR3 length: 15
D gene: NA
CDR3 protein: CAISESSRGATEAFF

V gene: TRBV27
CDR3 length: 14
D gene: NA
CDR3 protein: CASSSNRKEQPQHF

V gene: TRBV15
CDR3 length: 15
D gene: NA
CDR3 protein: CATSRDRTSNYGYTF

V gene: TRBV7-3
CDR3 length: 15
D gene: NA
CDR3 protein: CASSGGTASTGELFF

V gene: TRBV25-1
CDR3 length: 14
D gene: NA
CDR3 protein: CASSDTFSNQPQHF

V gene: TRBV5-1
CDR3 length: 14
D gene: TRBD1
CDR3 protein: CASSLGTEGYEQYF

V gene: TRBV29-1
CDR3 length: 13
D gene: NA
CDR3 protein: CSVAGGSTDTQYF

V gene: TRBV9
CDR3 length: 15
D gene: TRBD1
CDR3 protein: CASSVAWDRSGTQYF

V gene: TRBV5-1
CDR3 length: 14
D gene: NA
CDR3 protein: CASSPGRGETEAFF

V gene: TRBV6-6
CDR3 length: 16
D gene: NA
CDR3 protein: CASSPSGLGSGNTIYF

V gene: TRBV28
CDR3 length: 16
D gene: NA
CDR3 protein: CASSDFGTPGNQPQHF

V gene: TRBV6-5
CDR3 length: 13
D gene: TRBD1
CDR3 protein: CASSTGGGTEAFF

V gene: TRBV3-1/TRBV3-2
CDR3 length: 13
D gene: NA
CDR3 protein: CASSQGGNQPQHF

V gene: TRBV5-8
CDR3 length: 14
D gene: TRBD1
CDR3 protein: CASSRGQGTDEQFF

V gene: TRBV3-1/TRBV3-2
CDR3 length: 15
D gene: TRBD2
CDR3 protein: CASSQEIAGGNEQFF

V gene: TRBV6-4
CDR3 length: 16
D gene: TRBD1
CDR3 protein: CASSPGQGGTLAEAFF

V gene: TRBV5-4
CDR3 length: 14
D gene: NA
CDR3 protein: CASSLGDGQETQYF

V gene: TRBV15
CDR3 length: 14
D gene: TRBD1
CDR3 protein: CATSRDRRSYEQYF

V gene: TRBV5-4
CDR3 length: 15
D gene: TRBD1
CDR3 protein: CASSLEQGAGNTIYF

V gene: TRBV2
CDR3 length: 13
D gene: NA
CDR3 protein: CASSEVGAYEQYF

V gene: TRBV27
CDR3 length: 18
D gene: TRBD1
CDR3 protein: CASSRDRQGPPSVYEQYF

V gene: TRBV6-4
CDR3 length: 14
D gene: TRBD2
CDR3 protein: CASSERGGTDTQYF

V gene: TRBV28
CDR3 length: 17
D gene: TRBD1
CDR3 protein: CASGRDRPYLAKNIQYF

V gene: TRBV27
CDR3 length: 12
D gene: NA
CDR3 protein: CASSLKGYGYTF

V gene: TRBV5-4
CDR3 length: 17
D gene: NA
CDR3 protein: CASSLALFQPGDNEQFF

V gene: TRBV28
CDR3 length: 10
D gene: NA
CDR3 protein: CASSAGALHF

V gene: TRBV28
CDR3 length: 19
D gene: TRBD1
CDR3 protein: CATTVWAGLAGGSYNEQFF

V gene: TRBV3-1/TRBV3-2
CDR3 length: 16
D gene: TRBD2
CDR3 protein: CASSPGTSGVEETQYF

V gene: TRBV27
CDR3 length: 16
D gene: NA
CDR3 protein: CASSPGTGGLSEKLFF

V gene: TRBV7-2
CDR3 length: 15
D gene: TRBD1
CDR3 protein: CASSPRQGQGAEAFF

V gene: TRBV27
CDR3 length: 14
D gene: NA
CDR3 protein: CASSSLGPRGKLFF

V gene: TRBV19
CDR3 length: 17
D gene: NA
CDR3 protein: CASSFRGTGPHTDTQYF